This TCR beta chain was retrieved from a study of T cell responses to AZD1222 COVID-19 vaccine. As for this clone: Its target is not known.

The germline V gene encodes CDR1 MDHEN and CDR2 SYDVKM. The CDR3 runs to 11 residues. V gave up 6 bases and J gave up 15 bases, with 15 bases separating them. Study-level results: Spike-spanning, vaccine-associated CD4 TCRs were dominant at 160-218 and 743-854.

Clones were read by immunoSEQ multiplex PCR, and TCRdb kept only the in-frame ones, dropping some. This sample has approximately 140,000 clones, with 80% to 95% found just once. The chain couples TRBV28 to TRBJ2-1; D might be TRBD1 (5 bases). Sequences were derived from peripheral blood, sampled 28 days after the second AZD1222 dose. The sequence derives from an adult who received the AZD1222 COVID-19 vaccine. CDR3 residues: CASRHLGAGFF. CDR3 in DNA: TGTGCCAGCAGACACCTAGGGGCAGGGTTCTTC.